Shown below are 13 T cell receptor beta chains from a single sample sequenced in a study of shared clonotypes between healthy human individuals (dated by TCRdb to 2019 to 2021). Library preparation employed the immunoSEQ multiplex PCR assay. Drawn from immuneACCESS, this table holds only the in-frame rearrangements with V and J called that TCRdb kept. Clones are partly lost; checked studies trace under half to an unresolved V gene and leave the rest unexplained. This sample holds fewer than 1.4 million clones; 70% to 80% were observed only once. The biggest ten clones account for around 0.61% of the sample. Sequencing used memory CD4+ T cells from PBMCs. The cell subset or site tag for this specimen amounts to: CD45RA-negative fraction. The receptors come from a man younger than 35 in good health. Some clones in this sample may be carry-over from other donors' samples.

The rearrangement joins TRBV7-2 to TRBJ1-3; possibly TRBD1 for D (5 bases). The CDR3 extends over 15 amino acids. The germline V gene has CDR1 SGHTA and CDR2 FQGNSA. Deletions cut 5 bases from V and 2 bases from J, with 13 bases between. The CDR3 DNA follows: TGTGCCAGCAGCCTGAATCAGGGCACTGGAAACACCATATATTTT. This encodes CASSLNQGTGNTIYF. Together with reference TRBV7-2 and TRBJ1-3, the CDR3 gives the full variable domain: GAGVSQSPSNKVTEKGKDVELRCDPISGHTALYWYRQSLGQGLEFLIYFQGNSAPDKSGLPSDRFSAERTGGSVSTLTIQRTQQEDSAVYLCASSLNQGTGNTIYFGEGSWLTVV.

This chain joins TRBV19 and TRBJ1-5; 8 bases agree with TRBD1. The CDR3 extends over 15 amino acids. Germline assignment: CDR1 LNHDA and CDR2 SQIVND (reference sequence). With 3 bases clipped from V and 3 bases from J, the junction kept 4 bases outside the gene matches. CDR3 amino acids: CASSIDRGPNQPQHF. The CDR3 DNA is TGTGCCAGTAGTATCGACAGGGGCCCCAATCAGCCCCAGCATTTT. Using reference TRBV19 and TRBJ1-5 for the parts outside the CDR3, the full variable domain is DGGITQSPKYLFRKEGQNVTLSCEQNLNHDAMYWYRQDPGQGLRLIYYSQIVNDFQKGDIAEGYSVSREKKESFPLTVTSAQKNPTAFYLCASSIDRGPNQPQHFGDGTRLSIL.

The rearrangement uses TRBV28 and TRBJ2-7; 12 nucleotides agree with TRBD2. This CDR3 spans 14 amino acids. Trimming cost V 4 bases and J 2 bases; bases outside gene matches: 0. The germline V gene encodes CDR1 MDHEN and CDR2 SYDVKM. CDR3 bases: TGTGCCAGCAGTTGGACTAGCGGGACCTACGAGCAGTACTTC. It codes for CASSWTSGTYEQYF.

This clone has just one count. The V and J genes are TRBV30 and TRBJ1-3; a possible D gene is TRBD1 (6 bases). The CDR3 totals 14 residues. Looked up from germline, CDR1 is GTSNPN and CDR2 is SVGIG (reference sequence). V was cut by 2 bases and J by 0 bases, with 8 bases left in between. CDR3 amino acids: CAWSRGHSGNTIYF. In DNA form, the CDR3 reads TGTGCCTGGAGTCGGGGGCACTCTGGAAACACCATATATTTT.

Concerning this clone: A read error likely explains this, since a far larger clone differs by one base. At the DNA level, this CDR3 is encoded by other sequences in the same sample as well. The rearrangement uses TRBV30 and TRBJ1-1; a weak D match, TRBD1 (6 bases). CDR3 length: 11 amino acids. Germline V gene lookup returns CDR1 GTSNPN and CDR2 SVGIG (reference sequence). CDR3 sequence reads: CAWRDMTEAFF. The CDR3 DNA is TGTGCATGGAGGGACATGACTGAAGCTTTCTTT.

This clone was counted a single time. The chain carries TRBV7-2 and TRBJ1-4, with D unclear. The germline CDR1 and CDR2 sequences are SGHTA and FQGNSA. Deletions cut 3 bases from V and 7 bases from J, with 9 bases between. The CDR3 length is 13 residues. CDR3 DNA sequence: TGTGCCAGCAGCTTTCCCGGAGCTGAAAAACTGTTTTTT. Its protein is CASSFPGAEKLFF.

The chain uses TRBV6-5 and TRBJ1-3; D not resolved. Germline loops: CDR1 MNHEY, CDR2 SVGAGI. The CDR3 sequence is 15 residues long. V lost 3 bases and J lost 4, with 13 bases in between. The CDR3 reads CASSYRTGQGNTIYF. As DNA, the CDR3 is TGTGCCAGCAGTTATAGGACCGGCCAAGGAAACACCATATATTTT.

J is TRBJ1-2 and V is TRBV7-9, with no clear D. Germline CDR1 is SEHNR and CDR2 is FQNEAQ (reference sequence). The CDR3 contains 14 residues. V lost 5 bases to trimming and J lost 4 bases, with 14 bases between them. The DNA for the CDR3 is TGTGCCAGCAGCCCCCCAGAGCTGGGCTATGGCTACACCTTC. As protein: CASSPPELGYGYTF.

In DNA, the CDR3 is TGTGCCAGCAGTTTTGGGCGGATTAATGAAAAACTGTTTTTT. Protein: CASSFGRINEKLFF. This chain links TRBV28 with TRBJ1-4; D remains ambiguous. Germline values: CDR1 MDHEN, CDR2 SYDVKM. This CDR3 comprises 14 residues. Deletions cut 3 bases from V and 4 bases from J, with 9 bases between.

DNA for the CDR3: TGTGCCAGCAGCGTTTCCCCGACTAGCGGGAGCTACGAGCAGTACTTC. This sequence encodes CASSVSPTSGSYEQYF. This chain links TRBV9 with TRBJ2-7, with 12 positions matching TRBD2. Germline V CDR1 and CDR2: SGDLS, YYNGEE. This CDR3 spans 16 amino acids. V trimming: 2 bases; J trimming: 3 bases; junction bases outside the gene matches: 6. The full variable domain, with the rest looked up from reference TRBV9 and TRBJ2-7, is DSGVTQTPKHLITATGQRVTLRCSPRSGDLSVYWYQQSLDQGLQFLIQYYNGEERAKGNILERFSAQQFPDLHSELNLSSLELGDSALYFCASSVSPTSGSYEQYFGPGTRLTVT.

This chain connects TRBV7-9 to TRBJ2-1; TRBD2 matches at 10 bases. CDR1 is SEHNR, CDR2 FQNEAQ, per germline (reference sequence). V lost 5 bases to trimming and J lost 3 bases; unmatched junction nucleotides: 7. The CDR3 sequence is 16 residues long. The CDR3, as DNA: TGTGCCAGCAGCGTAAAGCGGGAGGGCCTCTACAATGAGCAGTTCTTC. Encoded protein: CASSVKREGLYNEQFF.

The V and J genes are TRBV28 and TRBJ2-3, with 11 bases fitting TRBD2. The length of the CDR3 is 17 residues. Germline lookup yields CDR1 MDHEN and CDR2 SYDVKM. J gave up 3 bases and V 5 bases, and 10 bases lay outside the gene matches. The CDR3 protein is CASSPTTSGIGTDTQYF. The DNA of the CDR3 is TGTGCCAGCAGTCCAACGACTAGCGGGATTGGTACAGATACGCAGTATTTT.

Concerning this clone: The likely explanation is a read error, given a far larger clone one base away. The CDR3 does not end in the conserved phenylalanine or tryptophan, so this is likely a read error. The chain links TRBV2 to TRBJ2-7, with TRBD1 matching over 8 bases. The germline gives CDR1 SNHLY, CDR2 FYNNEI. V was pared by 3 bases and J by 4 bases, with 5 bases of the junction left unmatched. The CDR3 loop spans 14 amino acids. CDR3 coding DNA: TGTGCCAGCAGTGAGTCAGGGGGCAGATACGAGCAGTACCTC. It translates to CASSESGGRYEQYL.